This is a list of T cell receptor beta chains from one sample in a study of CD8+ T cells in alopecia areata. The assay was immunoSEQ multiplex PCR, and TCRdb's table has in-frame clones only and misses some. This sample has around 250,000 clones; approximately 61% occur once, and the top ten carry around 1.2%. The input for sequencing was CD4+ T cells sorted from blood, taken at week 0. The receptors were sampled from a human donor with alopecia areata. The CDR3 runs from the conserved cysteine through the conserved F or W. D genes are given only for firm matches. Size is stated for part of the rows, as once, few or many counts, or as a class when the clone is expanded.

abundance	v_gene	d_gene	j_gene	CDR3nt	CDR3aa
.	TRBV29-1	.	TRBJ2-1	TGCAGCGGACTTGTGGGGGGTGAGCAGTTCTTC	CSGLVGGEQFF
.	TRBV29-1	.	TRBJ1-2	TGCAGCGCCGAGGACGGAGGCTACACCTTC	CSAEDGGYTF
few	TRBV7-3	TRBD2	TRBJ2-1	TGTGCCAGCAGCACTAGCGGGGGGAAATACAATGAGCAGTTCTTC	CASSTSGGKYNEQFF
.	TRBV5-1	.	TRBJ2-5	TGCGCCAGCAGTGACGGACGGCAAGAGACCCAGTACTTC	CASSDGRQETQYF
once	TRBV6-5	TRBD2	TRBJ2-5	TGTGCCAGCAGTTTACTGGGGGGGTTGAAAGAGACCCAGTACTTC	CASSLLGGLKETQYF
.	TRBV29-1	.	TRBJ1-3	TGCAGCGTCTCCAACAGGGATATCGGAAACACCATATATTTT	CSVSNRDIGNTIYF
few	TRBV5-1	TRBD2	TRBJ2-5	TGCGCCAGCAGCCTCCCGACTAGCGGGGGCTGGATAGAGACCCAGTACTTC	CASSLPTSGGWIETQYF
.	TRBV9	.	TRBJ1-2	TGTGCCAGCAGCGTAGGGGATCGAAACTATGGCTACACCTTC	CASSVGDRNYGYTF
.	TRBV11-2	TRBD1	TRBJ2-1	TGTGCCAGCAGACCGACAGGGGGGAAATACAATGAGCAGTTCTTC	CASRPTGGKYNEQFF
.	TRBV29-1	TRBD1	TRBJ2-7	TGCAGCGTTGTCGAGGGGGCAAGACCTAGCGAGCAGTACTTC	CSVVEGARPSEQYF
.	TRBV5-1	.	TRBJ2-3	TGCGCCAGCAGCTTGGCCCACACAGATACGCAGTATTTT	CASSLAHTDTQYF
.	TRBV7-2	TRBD2	TRBJ2-7	TGTGCCAGCAGCTTGAAGGGACTAGTTTCCGAGCAGTACTTC	CASSLKGLVSEQYF
.	TRBV5-1	.	TRBJ2-5	TGCGCCAGCAGCTTTGAAGACCTTGGGACCCAGTACTTC	CASSFEDLGTQYF
few	TRBV2	.	TRBJ2-5	TGTGCCAGCAGTGAGAGGGCCCGCGGGGAGACCCAGTACTTC	CASSERARGETQYF
.	TRBV5-1	.	TRBJ1-5	TGCGCCAGCAGCCTCGGACCGGTGGGTCAGCCCCAGCATTTT	CASSLGPVGQPQHF
once	TRBV4-1	.	TRBJ2-1	TGCGCCAGCAGCCACCGGGCCCGGGGCCACAATGAGCAGTTCTTC	CASSHRARGHNEQFF
.	TRBV5-1	.	TRBJ2-2	TGCGCCAGCAACCTAGGCAGCAACACCGGGGAGCTGTTTTTT	CASNLGSNTGELFF
.	TRBV7-2	.	TRBJ1-5	TGTGCCAGCAGCTCCTACGGGAATCAGCCCCAGCATTTT	CASSSYGNQPQHF
.	TRBV30	.	TRBJ1-5	TGTGCCTGGAGCGCTCGGTCAGGCCAAGGTAGATGGAGCAATCAGCCCCAGCATTTT	CAWSARSGQGRWSNQPQHF
.	TRBV7-8	.	TRBJ2-1	TGTGCCAGCAGCTTAACCCAGGGTAGCTCCTACAATGAGCAGTTCTTC	CASSLTQGSSYNEQFF
.	TRBV29-1	.	TRBJ1-2	TGCAGCGTTGTGCAGGACTATAACTATGGCTACACCTTC	CSVVQDYNYGYTF
.	TRBV5-1	.	TRBJ1-3	TGCGCCAGCAGCTCACAGGGAACTGGAAACACCATATATTTT	CASSSQGTGNTIYF
once	TRBV30	.	TRBJ1-6	TGTGCCTGGAGTGTATCCAGGGACAATTCACCCCTCCACTTT	CAWSVSRDNSPLHF
.	TRBV4-1	TRBD2	TRBJ2-5	TGTGCCAGCAGCCCGGTCATAGCGGGCTTTAGGGAGACCCAGTACTTC	CASSPVIAGFRETQYF
.	TRBV30	TRBD1	TRBJ1-5	TGTGCCTGGAGAACAGGGGCGAGCAATCAGCCCCAGCATTTT	CAWRTGASNQPQHF
.	TRBV27	.	TRBJ2-1	TGTGCCAGCACGGACAGTTCCTACAATGAGCAGTTCTTC	CASTDSSYNEQFF
.	TRBV29-1	.	TRBJ2-3	TGCAGCGTTGCGGGGGCACGAGATACGCAGTATTTT	CSVAGARDTQYF
.	TRBV18	.	TRBJ2-4	TGTGCCAGCTCCCGGGACTCAACACTAGCCAAAAACATTCAGTACTTC	CASSRDSTLAKNIQYF
.	TRBV2	.	TRBJ1-1	TGTGCCAGCAGTGTACATAACACTGAAGCTTTCTTT	CASSVHNTEAFF
once	TRBV14	TRBD1	TRBJ1-2	TGTGCCAGCAGCCCGGGACAGGGATTCGTTGGCTACACCTTC	CASSPGQGFVGYTF
.	TRBV5-1	.	TRBJ2-7	TGCGCCAGCAGCGTAGACAGCTACGAGCAGTACTTC	CASSVDSYEQYF
few	TRBV29-1	TRBD1	TRBJ2-7	TGCAGCGTGGGCCCAGGGGGATCCTCCTACGAGCAGTACTTC	CSVGPGGSSYEQYF
.	TRBV29-1	.	TRBJ2-3	TGCAGCGTACTGACAGGCACAGATACGCAGTATTTT	CSVLTGTDTQYF
.	TRBV2	.	TRBJ1-2	TGTGCCAGCAGAGAAGGGGCCTATGGCTACACCTTC	CASREGAYGYTF
.	TRBV2	TRBD1	TRBJ2-2	TGTGCCAGCAGTGTCAGGGGGAACCCCCCCGGGGAGCTGTTTTTT	CASSVRGNPPGELFF
.	TRBV30	.	TRBJ1-2	TGTGCCCATATCCCGAGGGGCATCGTTCGGTATGGCTACACCTTC	CAHIPRGIVRYGYTF
.	TRBV4-1	TRBD2	TRBJ2-3	TGCGCCAGCAGCCAATTTGGGACTAGCGGGGGGGTCACAGATACGCAGTATTTT	CASSQFGTSGGVTDTQYF
.	TRBV2	.	TRBJ2-5	TGTGCCAGCAGTGAACAGGTGGAGACCCAGTACTTC	CASSEQVETQYF
.	TRBV9	.	TRBJ2-3	TGTGCCAGCAGCGTAGTCTCAGATACGCAGTATTTT	CASSVVSDTQYF
.	TRBV5-6	TRBD2	TRBJ2-5	TGTGCCAGCAGCTCCACCGGGACTAGCGGCGAAGAGACCCAGTACTTC	CASSSTGTSGEETQYF
few	TRBV29-1	TRBD1	TRBJ1-1	TGCAGCGTAAGACAGGGCGTGAACACTGAAGCTTTCTTT	CSVRQGVNTEAFF
few	TRBV5-4	.	TRBJ2-3	TGTGCCAGCAGCTTGGAGGCCGGCACAGATACGCAGTATTTT	CASSLEAGTDTQYF
.	TRBV30	.	TRBJ2-7	TGTGCCTGGAGTGTACGGAGCTCCTACGAGCAGTACTTC	CAWSVRSSYEQYF
.	TRBV6-5	TRBD1	TRBJ1-2	TGTGCCAGCAGCCCGAGGGGACAGGGAGTGGAGGGCTACACCTTC	CASSPRGQGVEGYTF
.	TRBV6-5	TRBD1	TRBJ1-6	TGTGCCAGCAGTTACTCGATAGGGGGCTTTTCACCCCTCCACTTT	CASSYSIGGFSPLHF
.	TRBV9	.	TRBJ1-6	TGTGCCAGCAGCGAACCCGGGACAATGAGTTCACCCCTCCACTTT	CASSEPGTMSSPLHF
.	TRBV7-2	.	TRBJ2-7	TGTGCCAGCAGCACACATGTATCTGCTGGGCAGTACTTC	CASSTHVSAGQYF
.	TRBV6-5	.	TRBJ1-5	TGTGCCAGCAGTTACTCGTCCCATCAGCCCCAGCATTTT	CASSYSSHQPQHF
.	TRBV5-1	.	TRBJ2-6	TGCGCCAGCAGCCTAGGAAGCTCTGGGGCCAACGTCCTGACTTTC	CASSLGSSGANVLTF
once	TRBV27	.	TRBJ2-5	TGTGCCAGCAGTTACGCCCCGGGACGGCCCCAAGAGACCCAGTACTTC	CASSYAPGRPQETQYF
.	TRBV30	.	TRBJ1-1	TGTGCCTGGAGGGAAGACATTGCGGCTTTCTTT	CAWREDIAAFF
few	TRBV4-1	.	TRBJ1-2	TGCGCCAGCAGCCAAGATCTTCTCATGGGACACTATTATGGCTACACCTTC	CASSQDLLMGHYYGYTF
.	TRBV29-1	TRBD1	TRBJ1-1	TGCAGCGGTCGGACAGGGGGCGGGATGAACACTGAAGCTTTCTTT	CSGRTGGGMNTEAFF
.	TRBV9	.	TRBJ2-2	TGTGCCAGCAGCAGAGGGGGAGCCGGGGAGCTGTTTTTT	CASSRGGAGELFF
.	TRBV30	.	TRBJ1-5	TGTGCCTGGAGGGGGGACGGTGGACCCAATCAGCCCCAGCATTTT	CAWRGDGGPNQPQHF
few	TRBV11-2	TRBD2	TRBJ2-3	TGTGCCAGCAGCTTTGGGGGGGCAGATACGCAGTATTTT	CASSFGGADTQYF
.	TRBV15	TRBD1	TRBJ1-1	TGTGCCACCAGCCCCAGGGCAGGGGGCGGACGGGCTTTCTTT	CATSPRAGGGRAFF
few	TRBV7-6	TRBD2	TRBJ2-3	TGTGCCAGCAGCCCAATTCGGGGCGGGGGGATAGATACGCAGTATTTT	CASSPIRGGGIDTQYF
once	TRBV29-1	.	TRBJ1-2	TGCAGCGTTGAAGCCGGGCTCTATGGCTACACCTTC	CSVEAGLYGYTF